Listed here is a single TCR beta chain. Using immunoSEQ multiplex PCR, the repertoire was profiled, and TCRdb retains in-frame clones only, with some absent. The sample carries tens of thousands of clones, approximately 80% recorded once. This record comes from a study of PD-L1 blockade in urothelial cancer. Study summary: Patients' histories included 0 to 3 prior chemotherapy regimens.

The V gene's germline CDR1 is SQVTM and CDR2 ANQGSEA. V was cut by 3 bases and J by 7 bases, with 13 bases left in between. This CDR3 spans 13 amino acids. The chain joins TRBV29-1 to TRBJ2-1, with D possibly being TRBD1 (6 bases). The sample here was PBMCs, taken around atezolizumab (anti-PD-L1) treatment. The sequence derives from a man aged 65 to 85 with urothelial cancer. The CDR3 reads CSVDGGLGNEQFF. The DNA of the CDR3 is TGCAGCGTTGATGGGGGCTTGGGGAATGAGCAGTTCTTC.